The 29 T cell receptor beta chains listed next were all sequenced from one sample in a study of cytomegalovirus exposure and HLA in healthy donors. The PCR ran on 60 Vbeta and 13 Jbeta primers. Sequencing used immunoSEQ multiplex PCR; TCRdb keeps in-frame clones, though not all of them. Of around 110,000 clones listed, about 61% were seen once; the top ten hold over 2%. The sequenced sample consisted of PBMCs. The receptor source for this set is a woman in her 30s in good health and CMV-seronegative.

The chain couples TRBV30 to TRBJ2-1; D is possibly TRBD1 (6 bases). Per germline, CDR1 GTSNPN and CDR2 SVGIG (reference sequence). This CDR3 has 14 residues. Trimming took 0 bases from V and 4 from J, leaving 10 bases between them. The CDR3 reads CAWSVLTGYNEQFF. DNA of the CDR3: TGTGCCTGGAGTGTACTCACAGGGTACAATGAGCAGTTCTTC.

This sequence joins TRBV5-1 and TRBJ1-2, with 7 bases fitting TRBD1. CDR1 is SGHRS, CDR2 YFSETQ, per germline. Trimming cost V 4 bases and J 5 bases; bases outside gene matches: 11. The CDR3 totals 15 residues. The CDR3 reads CASSPAGTVGYGYTF. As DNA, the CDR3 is TGCGCCAGCAGCCCAGCCGGGACAGTCGGTTATGGCTACACCTTC.

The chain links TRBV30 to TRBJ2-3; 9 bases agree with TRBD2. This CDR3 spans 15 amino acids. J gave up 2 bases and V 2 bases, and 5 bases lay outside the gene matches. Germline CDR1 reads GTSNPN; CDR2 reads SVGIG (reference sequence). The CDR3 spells CAWSRLAGFTDTQYF. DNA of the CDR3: TGTGCCTGGAGTCGCCTAGCGGGATTCACAGATACGCAGTATTTT.

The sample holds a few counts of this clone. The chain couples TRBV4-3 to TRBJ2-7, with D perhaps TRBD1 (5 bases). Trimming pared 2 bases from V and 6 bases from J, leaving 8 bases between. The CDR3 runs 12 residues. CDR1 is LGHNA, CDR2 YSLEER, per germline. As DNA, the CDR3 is TGCGCCAGCAGCCAAACAGGCTCCGAGCAGTACTTC. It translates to CASSQTGSEQYF.

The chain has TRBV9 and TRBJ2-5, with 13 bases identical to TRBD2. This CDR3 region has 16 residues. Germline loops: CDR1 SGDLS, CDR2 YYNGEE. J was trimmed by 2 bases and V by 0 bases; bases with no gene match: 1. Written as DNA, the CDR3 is TGTGCCAGCAGCGTAGAGGGACTAGCGGGACAAGAGACCCAGTACTTC. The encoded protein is CASSVEGLAGQETQYF.

Here the CDR3 DNA reads TGTGCCAGCAGCCTATTCACCCTCCAAGAGACCCAGTACTTC. Amino acids: CASSLFTLQETQYF. This chain joins TRBV5-4 and TRBJ2-5, with D uncertain. This CDR3 contains 14 residues. In germline, CDR1 is SGHNT, CDR2 YYREEE (reference sequence). V was shortened by 4 bases and J by 1 base, with 11 bases between the two germline ends.

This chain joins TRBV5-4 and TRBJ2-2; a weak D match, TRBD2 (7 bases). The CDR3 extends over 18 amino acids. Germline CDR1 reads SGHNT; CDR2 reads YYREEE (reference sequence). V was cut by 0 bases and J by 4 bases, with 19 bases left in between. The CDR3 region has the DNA TGTGCCAGCAGCTTGGGGGGCGCCCGGGGGGCGGTCACCGGGGAGCTGTTTTTT. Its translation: CASSLGGARGAVTGELFF.

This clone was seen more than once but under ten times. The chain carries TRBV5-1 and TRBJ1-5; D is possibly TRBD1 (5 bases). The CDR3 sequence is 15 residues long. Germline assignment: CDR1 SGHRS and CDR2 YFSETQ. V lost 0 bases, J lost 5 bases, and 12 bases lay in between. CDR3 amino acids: CASSLGPGNHQPQHF. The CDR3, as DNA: TGCGCCAGCAGCTTGGGGCCAGGGAACCATCAGCCCCAGCATTTT.

CDR3 in amino acids: CASKSAGSAHEQYF. Written as DNA, the CDR3 is TGTGCCAGCAAAAGCGCAGGGTCGGCCCACGAGCAGTACTTC. V is TRBV25-1 and J is TRBJ2-7; D is perhaps TRBD1 (5 bases). The CDR3 has 14 residues. The V gene's germline CDR1 is MGHDK and CDR2 SYGVNS. V was shortened by 7 bases and J by 5 bases, with 18 bases between the two germline ends.

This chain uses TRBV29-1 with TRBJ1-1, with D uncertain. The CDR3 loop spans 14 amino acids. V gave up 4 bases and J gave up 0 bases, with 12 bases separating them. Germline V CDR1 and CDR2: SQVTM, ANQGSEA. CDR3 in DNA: TGCAGCGTTGCCGGGTCAGCCATGAACACTGAAGCTTTCTTT. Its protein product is CSVAGSAMNTEAFF.

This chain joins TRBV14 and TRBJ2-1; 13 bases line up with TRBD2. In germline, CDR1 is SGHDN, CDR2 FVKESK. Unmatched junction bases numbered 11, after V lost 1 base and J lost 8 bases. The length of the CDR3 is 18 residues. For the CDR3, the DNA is TGTGCCAGCAGCCAAGCCGCCGGGACTAGCGGGACTGTGGATGAGCAGTTCTTC. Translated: CASSQAAGTSGTVDEQFF.

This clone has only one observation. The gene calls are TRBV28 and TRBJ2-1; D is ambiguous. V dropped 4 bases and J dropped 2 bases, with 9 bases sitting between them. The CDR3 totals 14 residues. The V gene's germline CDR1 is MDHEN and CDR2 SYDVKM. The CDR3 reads CASSSTRPYNEQFF. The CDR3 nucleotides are TGTGCCAGCAGTTCAACGAGGCCCTACAATGAGCAGTTCTTC.

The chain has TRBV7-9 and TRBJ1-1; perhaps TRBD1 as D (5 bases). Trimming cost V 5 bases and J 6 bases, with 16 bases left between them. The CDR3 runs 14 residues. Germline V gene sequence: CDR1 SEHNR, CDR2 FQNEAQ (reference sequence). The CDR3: CASSPGQGFPEAFF. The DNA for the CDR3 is TGTGCCAGCAGCCCAGGCCAGGGTTTCCCTGAAGCTTTCTTT.

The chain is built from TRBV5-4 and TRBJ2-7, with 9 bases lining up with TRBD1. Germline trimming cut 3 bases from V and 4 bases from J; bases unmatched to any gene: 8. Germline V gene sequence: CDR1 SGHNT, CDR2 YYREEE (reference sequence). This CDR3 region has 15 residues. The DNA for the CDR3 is TGTGCCAGCAGCTCTGGACAGGGGACGTCATACGAGCAGTACTTC. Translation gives CASSSGQGTSYEQYF.

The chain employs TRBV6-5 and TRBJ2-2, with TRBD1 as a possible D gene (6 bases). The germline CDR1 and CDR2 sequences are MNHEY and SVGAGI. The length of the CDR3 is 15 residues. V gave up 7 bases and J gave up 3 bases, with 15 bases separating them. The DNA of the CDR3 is TGTGCCAGCAAGAACAGGGTTGAGGACACCGGGGAGCTGTTTTTT. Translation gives CASKNRVEDTGELFF.

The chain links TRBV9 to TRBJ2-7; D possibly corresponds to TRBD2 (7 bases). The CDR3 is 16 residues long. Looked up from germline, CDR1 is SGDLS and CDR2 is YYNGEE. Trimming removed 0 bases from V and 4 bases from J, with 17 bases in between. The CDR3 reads CASSVGSGGIGYEQYF. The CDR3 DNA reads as TGTGCCAGCAGCGTAGGCTCGGGGGGCATCGGGTACGAGCAGTACTTC. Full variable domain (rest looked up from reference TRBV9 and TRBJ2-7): DSGVTQTPKHLITATGQRVTLRCSPRSGDLSVYWYQQSLDQGLQFLIQYYNGEERAKGNILERFSAQQFPDLHSELNLSSLELGDSALYFCASSVGSGGIGYEQYFGPGTRLTVT.

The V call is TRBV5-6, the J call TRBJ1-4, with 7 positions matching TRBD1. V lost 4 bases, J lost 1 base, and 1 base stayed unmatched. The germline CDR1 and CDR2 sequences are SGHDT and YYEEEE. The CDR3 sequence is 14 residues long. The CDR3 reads CASSQGVTNEKLFF. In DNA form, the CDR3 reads TGTGCCAGCAGCCAGGGGGTAACTAATGAAAAACTGTTTTTT.

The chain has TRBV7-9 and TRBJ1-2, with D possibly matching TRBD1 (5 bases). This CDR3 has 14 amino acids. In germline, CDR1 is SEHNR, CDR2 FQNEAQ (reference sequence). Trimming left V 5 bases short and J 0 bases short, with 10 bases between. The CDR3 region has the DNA TGTGCCAGCAGCCCAGGGCCATCTAACTATGGCTACACCTTC. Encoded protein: CASSPGPSNYGYTF.

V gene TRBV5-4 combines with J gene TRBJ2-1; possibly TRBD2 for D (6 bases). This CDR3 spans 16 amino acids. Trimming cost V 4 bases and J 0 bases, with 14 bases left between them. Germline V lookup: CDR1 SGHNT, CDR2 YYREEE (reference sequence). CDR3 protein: CASSALDGSSYNEQFF. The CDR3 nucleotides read TGTGCCAGCAGCGCCTTGGACGGGAGCTCCTACAATGAGCAGTTCTTC. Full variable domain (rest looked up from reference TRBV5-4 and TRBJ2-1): ETGVTQSPTHLIKTRGQQVTLRCSSQSGHNTVSWYQQALGQGPQFIFQYYREEENGRGNFPPRFSGLQFPNYSSELNVNALELDDSALYLCASSALDGSSYNEQFFGPGTRLTVL.

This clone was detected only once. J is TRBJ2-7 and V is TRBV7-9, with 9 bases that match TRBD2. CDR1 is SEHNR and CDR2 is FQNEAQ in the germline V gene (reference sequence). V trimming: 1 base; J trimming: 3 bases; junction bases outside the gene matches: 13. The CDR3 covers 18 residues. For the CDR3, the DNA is TGTGCCAGCAGCTTAGGTGGGGCTAGCGGGAATTTTATCTACGAGCAGTACTTC. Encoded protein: CASSLGGASGNFIYEQYF.

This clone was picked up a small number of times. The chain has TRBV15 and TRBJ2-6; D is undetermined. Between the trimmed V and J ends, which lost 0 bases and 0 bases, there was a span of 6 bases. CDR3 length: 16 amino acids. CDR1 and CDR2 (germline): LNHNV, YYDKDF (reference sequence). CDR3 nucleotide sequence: TGTGCCACCAGCAGAGACAGATCCTCTGGGGCCAACGTCCTGACTTTC. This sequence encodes CATSRDRSSGANVLTF.

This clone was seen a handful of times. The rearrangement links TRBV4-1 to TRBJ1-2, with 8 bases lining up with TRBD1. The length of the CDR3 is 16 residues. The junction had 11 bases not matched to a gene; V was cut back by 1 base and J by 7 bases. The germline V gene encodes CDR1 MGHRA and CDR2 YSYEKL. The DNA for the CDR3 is TGCGCCAGCAGCCAAGGTCTGGACAGGGCCCGTCGTGGCTACACCTTC. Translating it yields CASSQGLDRARRGYTF.

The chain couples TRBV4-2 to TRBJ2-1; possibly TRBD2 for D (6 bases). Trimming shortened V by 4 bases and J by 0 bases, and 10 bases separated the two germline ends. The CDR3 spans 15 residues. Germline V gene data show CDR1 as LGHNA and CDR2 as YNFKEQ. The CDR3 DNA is TGTGCCAGCAGCCCGGGACTTGACTCCTACAATGAGCAGTTCTTC. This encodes CASSPGLDSYNEQFF.

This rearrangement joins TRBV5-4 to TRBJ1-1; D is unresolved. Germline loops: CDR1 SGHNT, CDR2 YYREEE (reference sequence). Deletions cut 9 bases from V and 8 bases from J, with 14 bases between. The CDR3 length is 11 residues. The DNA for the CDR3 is TGTGCCACACAGAACTCGGGAGAAGCTTTCTTT. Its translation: CATQNSGEAFF. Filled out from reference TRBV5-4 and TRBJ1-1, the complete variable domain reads ETGVTQSPTHLIKTRGQQVTLRCSSQSGHNTVSWYQQALGQGPQFIFQYYREEENGRGNFPPRFSGLQFPNYSSELNVNALELDDSALYLCATQNSGEAFFGQGTRLTVV.

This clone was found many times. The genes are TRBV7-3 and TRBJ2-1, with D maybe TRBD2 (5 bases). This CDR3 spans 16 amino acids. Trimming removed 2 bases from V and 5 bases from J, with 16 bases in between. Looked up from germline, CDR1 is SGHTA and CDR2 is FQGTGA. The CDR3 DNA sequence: TGTGCCAGCAGCTTAGTCGTGGGAGCCGGGGACAATGAGCAGTTCTTC. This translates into CASSLVVGAGDNEQFF.

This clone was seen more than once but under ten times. The CDR3 DNA reads TGTGCCAGCAGTGAAGATTTGGGGGGTGCCTATGGCTACACCTTC. It translates to CASSEDLGGAYGYTF. The V and J genes are TRBV6-1 and TRBJ1-2, with D perhaps TRBD1 (5 bases). The germline CDR1 and CDR2 sequences are MNHNS and SASEGT. V was cut by 1 base and J by 4 bases, with 13 bases left in between. There are 15 residues in the CDR3.

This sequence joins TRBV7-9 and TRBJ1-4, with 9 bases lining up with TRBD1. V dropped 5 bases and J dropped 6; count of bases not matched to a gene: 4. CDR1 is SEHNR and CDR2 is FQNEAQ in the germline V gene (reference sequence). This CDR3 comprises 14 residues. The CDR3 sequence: CASSMDRGYEKLFF. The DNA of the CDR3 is TGTGCCAGCAGCATGGACAGGGGCTATGAAAAACTGTTTTTT.

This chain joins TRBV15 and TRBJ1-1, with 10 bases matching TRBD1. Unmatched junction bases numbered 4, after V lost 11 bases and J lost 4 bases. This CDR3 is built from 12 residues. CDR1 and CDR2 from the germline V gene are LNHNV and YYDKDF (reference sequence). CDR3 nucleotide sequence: TGTGCCGCAGGGACAGGGGCCACTGAAGCTTTCTTT. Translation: CAAGTGATEAFF.

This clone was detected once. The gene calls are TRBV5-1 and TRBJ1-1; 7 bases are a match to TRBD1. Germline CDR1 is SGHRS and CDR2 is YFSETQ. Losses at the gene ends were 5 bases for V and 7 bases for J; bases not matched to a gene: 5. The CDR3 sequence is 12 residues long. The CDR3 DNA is TGCGCCAGCAGGACCAACAGGGGTGAAGCTTTCTTT. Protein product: CASRTNRGEAFF.